This T cell receptor beta chain appears in the sequencing data of a study of cytomegalovirus exposure and HLA in healthy donors. Germline V gene sequence: CDR1 SGHTA, CDR2 FQGNSA. The CDR3 consists of 15 residues. With 1 base clipped from V and 2 bases from J, the junction kept 2 bases outside the gene matches. It was with 60 Vbeta and 13 Jbeta primers that the PCR ran. Profiling relied on immunoSEQ multiplex PCR, and the TCRdb table lists in-frame clones only, not all of them. The sample records some 160,000 clones, about 85% being singletons. Sequencing was performed on PBMCs. This sequence originates from a man between 45 and 60 years old in good health and CMV-seropositive. The rearrangement links TRBV7-2 to TRBJ2-5; 9 bases match TRBD1. The CDR3 is CASSLGGTGQETQYF. CDR3 DNA: TGTGCCAGCAGCTTAGGGGGGACAGGGCAAGAGACCCAGTACTTC.